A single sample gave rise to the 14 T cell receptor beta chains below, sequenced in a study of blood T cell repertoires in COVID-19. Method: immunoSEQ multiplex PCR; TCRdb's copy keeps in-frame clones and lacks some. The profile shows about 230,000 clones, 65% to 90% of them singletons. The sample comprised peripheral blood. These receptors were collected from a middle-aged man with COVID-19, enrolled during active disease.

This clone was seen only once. CDR3 bases: TGTGCCATTAGGGACTACACAGATACGCAGTATTTT. It is translated as CAIRDYTDTQYF. This chain uses TRBV10-3 with TRBJ2-3; TRBD2 aligns across 7 bases. The CDR3 sequence is 12 residues long. J gave up 2 bases and V 9 bases, and 2 bases lay outside the gene matches. Germline V CDR1 and CDR2: ENHRY, SYGVKD.

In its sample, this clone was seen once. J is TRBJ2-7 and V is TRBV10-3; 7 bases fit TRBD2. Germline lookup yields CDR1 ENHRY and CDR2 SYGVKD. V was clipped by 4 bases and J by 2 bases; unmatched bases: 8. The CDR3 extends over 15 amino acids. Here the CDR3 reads CAISVGTTNPYEQYF. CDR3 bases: TGTGCCATCAGTGTTGGGACTACCAACCCCTACGAGCAGTACTTC.

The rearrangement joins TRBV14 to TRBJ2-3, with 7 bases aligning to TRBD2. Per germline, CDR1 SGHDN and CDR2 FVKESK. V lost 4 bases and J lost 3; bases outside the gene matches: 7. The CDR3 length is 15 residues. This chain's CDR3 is CASSRGLGLTDTQYF. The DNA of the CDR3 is TGTGCCAGCAGCCGAGGACTAGGCTTAACAGATACGCAGTATTTT.

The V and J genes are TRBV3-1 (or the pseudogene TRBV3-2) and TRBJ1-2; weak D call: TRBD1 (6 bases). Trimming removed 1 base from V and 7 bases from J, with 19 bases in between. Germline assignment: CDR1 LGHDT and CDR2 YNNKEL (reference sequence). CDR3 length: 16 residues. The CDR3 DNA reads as TGTGCCAGCAGCCAAGTAACAGGGTCTGGATTGGGTGGCTACACCTTC. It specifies CASSQVTGSGLGGYTF.

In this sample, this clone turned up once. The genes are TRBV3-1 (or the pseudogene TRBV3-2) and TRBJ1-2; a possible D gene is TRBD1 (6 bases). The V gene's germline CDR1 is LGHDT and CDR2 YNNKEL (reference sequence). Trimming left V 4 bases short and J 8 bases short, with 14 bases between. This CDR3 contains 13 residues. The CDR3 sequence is CASSRRGLEGYTF. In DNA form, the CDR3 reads TGTGCCAGCAGCCGCAGGGGATTGGAAGGCTACACCTTC.

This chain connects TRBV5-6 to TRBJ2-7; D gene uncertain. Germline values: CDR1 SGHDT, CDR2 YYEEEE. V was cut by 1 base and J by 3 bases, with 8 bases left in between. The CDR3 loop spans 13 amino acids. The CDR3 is CASSLSNLYEQYF. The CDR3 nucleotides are TGTGCCAGCAGCTTGTCTAACCTCTACGAGCAGTACTTC.

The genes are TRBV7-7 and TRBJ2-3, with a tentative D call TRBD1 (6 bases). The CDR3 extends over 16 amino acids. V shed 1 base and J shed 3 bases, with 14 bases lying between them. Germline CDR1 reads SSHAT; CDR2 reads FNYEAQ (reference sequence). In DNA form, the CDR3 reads TGTGCCAGCAGCTTAGGTTCAGGGGTAATGACAGATACGCAGTATTTT. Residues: CASSLGSGVMTDTQYF.

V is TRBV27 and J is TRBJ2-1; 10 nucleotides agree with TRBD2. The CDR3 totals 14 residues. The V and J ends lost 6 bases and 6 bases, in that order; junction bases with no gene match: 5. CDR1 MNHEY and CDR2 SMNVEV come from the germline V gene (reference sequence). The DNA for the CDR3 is TGTGCCAGCAGCCGCCAGCGGGGGGGCAATGAGCAGTTCTTC. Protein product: CASSRQRGGNEQFF.

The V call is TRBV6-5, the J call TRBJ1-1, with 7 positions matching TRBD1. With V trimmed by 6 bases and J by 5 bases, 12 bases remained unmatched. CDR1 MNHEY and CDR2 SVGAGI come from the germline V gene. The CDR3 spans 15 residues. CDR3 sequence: CASSPDRLIKTEAFF. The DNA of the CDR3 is TGTGCCAGCAGCCCGGACAGGCTGATTAAAACTGAAGCTTTCTTT.

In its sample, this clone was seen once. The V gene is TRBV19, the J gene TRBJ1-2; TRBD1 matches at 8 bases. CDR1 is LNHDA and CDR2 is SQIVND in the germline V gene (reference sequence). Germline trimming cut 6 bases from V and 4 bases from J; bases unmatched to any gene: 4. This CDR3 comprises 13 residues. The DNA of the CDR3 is TGTGCCAGTAGAACAGGGGGGACCTATGGCTACACCTTC. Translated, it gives CASRTGGTYGYTF.

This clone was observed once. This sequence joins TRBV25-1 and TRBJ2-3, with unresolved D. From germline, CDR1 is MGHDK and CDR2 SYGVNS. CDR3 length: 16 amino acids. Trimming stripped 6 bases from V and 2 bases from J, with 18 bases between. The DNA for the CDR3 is TGTGCCAGCAGCTTCTATTCTCCCCTAATCACAGATACGCAGTATTTT. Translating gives CASSFYSPLITDTQYF.

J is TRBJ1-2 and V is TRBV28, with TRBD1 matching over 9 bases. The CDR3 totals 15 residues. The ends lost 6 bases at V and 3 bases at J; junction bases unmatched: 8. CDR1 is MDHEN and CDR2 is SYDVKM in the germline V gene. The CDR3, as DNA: TGTGCCAGCAGCTCACAGGGGGCAGGGGACTATGGCTACACCTTC. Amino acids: CASSSQGAGDYGYTF.

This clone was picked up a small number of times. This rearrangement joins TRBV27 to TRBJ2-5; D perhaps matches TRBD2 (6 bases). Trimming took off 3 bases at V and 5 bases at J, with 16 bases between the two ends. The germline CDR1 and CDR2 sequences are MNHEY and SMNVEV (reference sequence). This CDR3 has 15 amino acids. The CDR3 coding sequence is TGTGCCAGCAGTTTCGCGGGATCGGTACGGGAGACCCAGTACTTC. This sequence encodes CASSFAGSVRETQYF.

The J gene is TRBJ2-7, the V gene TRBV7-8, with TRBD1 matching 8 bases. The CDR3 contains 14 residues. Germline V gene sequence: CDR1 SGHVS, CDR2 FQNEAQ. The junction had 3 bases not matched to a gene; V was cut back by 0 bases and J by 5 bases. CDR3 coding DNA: TGTGCCAGCAGCTTAGCGGGCAGGGGGCACGAGCAGTACTTC. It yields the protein CASSLAGRGHEQYF.